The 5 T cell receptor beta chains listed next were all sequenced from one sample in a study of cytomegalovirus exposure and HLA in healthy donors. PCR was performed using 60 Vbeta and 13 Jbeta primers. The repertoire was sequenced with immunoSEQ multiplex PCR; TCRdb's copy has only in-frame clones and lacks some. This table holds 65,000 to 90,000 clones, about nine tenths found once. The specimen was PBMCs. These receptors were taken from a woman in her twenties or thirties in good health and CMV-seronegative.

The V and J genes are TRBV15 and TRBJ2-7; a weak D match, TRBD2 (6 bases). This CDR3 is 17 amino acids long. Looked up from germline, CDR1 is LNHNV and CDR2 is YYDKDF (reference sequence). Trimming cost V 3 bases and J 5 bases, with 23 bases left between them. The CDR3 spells CATSRDRGTSRGHEQYF. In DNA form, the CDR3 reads TGTGCCACCAGCAGGGACCGCGGGACTTCTCGGGGCCACGAGCAGTACTTC.

This CDR3 is CASSPGQGRGETQYF. The CDR3, as DNA: TGTGCCAGCAGCCCCGGACAGGGAAGGGGGGAGACCCAGTACTTC. The chain has TRBV7-9 and TRBJ2-5; 8 bases agree with TRBD1. V was clipped by 5 bases and J by 5 bases; unmatched bases: 10. The CDR3 is 15 amino acids. Germline CDR1 SEHNR, CDR2 FQNEAQ (reference sequence).

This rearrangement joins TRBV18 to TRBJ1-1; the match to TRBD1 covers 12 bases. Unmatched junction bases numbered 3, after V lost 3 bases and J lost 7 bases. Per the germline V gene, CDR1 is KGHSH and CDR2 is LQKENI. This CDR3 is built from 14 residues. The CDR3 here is CASSPGQGACEAFF. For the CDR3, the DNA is TGTGCCAGCTCACCGGGACAGGGGGCGTGTGAAGCTTTCTTT.

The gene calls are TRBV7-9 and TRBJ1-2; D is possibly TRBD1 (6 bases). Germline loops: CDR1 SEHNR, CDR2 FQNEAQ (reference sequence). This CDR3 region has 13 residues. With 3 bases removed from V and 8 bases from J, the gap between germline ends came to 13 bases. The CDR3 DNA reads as TGTGCCAGCAGCTTCGCACAGGGTAAAGGCTACACCTTC. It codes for CASSFAQGKGYTF.

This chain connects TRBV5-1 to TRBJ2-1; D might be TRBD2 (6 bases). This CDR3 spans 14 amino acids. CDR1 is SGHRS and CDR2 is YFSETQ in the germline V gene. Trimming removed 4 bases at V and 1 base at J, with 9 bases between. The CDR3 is CASSPGTSYNEQFF. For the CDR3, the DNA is TGCGCCAGCAGCCCCGGGACTTCCTACAATGAGCAGTTCTTC.